This is a list of T cell receptor beta chains from one sample in a study of blood T cell repertoires in COVID-19. Sequencing used immunoSEQ multiplex PCR; TCRdb keeps in-frame clones, though not all of them. The data hold some 190,000 clones, with 70% to 90% observed a single time. Sequencing was performed on peripheral blood. The receptor set was obtained from a man aged 55 to 70 with acute or convalescent COVID-19. CDR3s include the opening cysteine and the closing phenylalanine or tryptophan. D genes are given only for firm matches. Rows may omit the clone size; those that give it use once, few, many or a size class.

-	TRBV4-2	-	TRBJ2-1	TGTGCCAGCAGCCAGGACAATTTCGTATACAATGAGCAGTTCTTC	CASSQDNFVYNEQFF
TRBD1	TRBV30	once	TRBJ2-7	TGTGCCTGGAGCTTCCGGGACAGGCCCTACGAGCAGTACTTC	CAWSFRDRPYEQYF
TRBD2	TRBV12-5	-	TRBJ2-1	TGTGCTAGTGGTCCTAGCGGGACCTACAATGAGCAGTTCTTC	CASGPSGTYNEQFF
-	TRBV4-1	-	TRBJ2-1	TGCGCCAGCAGCCAAGACCCCACCTACAATGAGCAGTTCTTC	CASSQDPTYNEQFF
-	TRBV28	once	TRBJ2-7	TGTGCCAGCAGTTCCTTTAGCGGAAACTACGAGCAGTACTTC	CASSSFSGNYEQYF
-	TRBV6-5	-	TRBJ1-5	TGTGCCAGCAGCAGGGCCAATCAGCCCCAGCATTTT	CASSRANQPQHF
TRBD2	TRBV12-5	-	TRBJ2-3	TGTGCTAGTGGTTTGGTAAAAGCGGGAGGAAGCACAGATACGCAGTATTTT	CASGLVKAGGSTDTQYF
-	TRBV3-1/TRBV3-2	-	TRBJ1-1	TGTGCCAGCAGCCAAATACAGGGTAGCACTGAAGCTTTCTTT	CASSQIQGSTEAFF
TRBD2	TRBV15	-	TRBJ2-7	TGTGCCACCAGCAGAGATCGGGGGGACCCCTACGAGCAGTACTTC	CATSRDRGDPYEQYF
-	TRBV5-4	-	TRBJ2-7	TGTGCCAGCAGCTTGGTAGCGGTCGATCACTACGAGCAGTACTTC	CASSLVAVDHYEQYF
TRBD2	TRBV5-6	once	TRBJ2-2	TGTGCCAGCAGCTCTGGACTAGCGGGAGTCACCGGGGAGCTGTTTTTT	CASSSGLAGVTGELFF
TRBD2	TRBV4-3	-	TRBJ2-7	TGCGCCAGCAGCCAAGAACTAGCGGGAGCGACCTACGAGCAGTACTTC	CASSQELAGATYEQYF
-	TRBV5-4	-	TRBJ2-7	TGTGCCAGCAGCTTTCAGGGCTTCGACGAGCAGTACTTC	CASSFQGFDEQYF
TRBD2	TRBV5-1	-	TRBJ2-2	TGCGCCAGCAGCTTTAGACTAGCGGGAGGTTCTGCCGGGGAGCTGTTTTTT	CASSFRLAGGSAGELFF
TRBD2	TRBV6-5	-	TRBJ2-7	TGTGCCAGCAGACCGTTGGTAGCGGGGCCCGTCGAGCAGTACTTC	CASRPLVAGPVEQYF
TRBD2	TRBV2	-	TRBJ2-3	TGTGCCAGCAGTGAAGCGGTACTAGCGGGTAGCACAGATACGCAGTATTTT	CASSEAVLAGSTDTQYF
TRBD1	TRBV3-1/TRBV3-2	-	TRBJ2-7	TGTGCCAGCAGCCACGATCCGGGACAGACGGGCGAGCAGTACTTC	CASSHDPGQTGEQYF
TRBD1	TRBV3-1/TRBV3-2	-	TRBJ1-4	TGTGCCAGCAGCCTTGGGACAGCGGGCGGGAAACTGTTTTTT	CASSLGTAGGKLFF
-	TRBV3-1/TRBV3-2	-	TRBJ2-5	TGTGCCAGCAGCCAAGAGGGAGATCTGGAGACCCAGTACTTC	CASSQEGDLETQYF
-	TRBV7-9	once	TRBJ2-1	TGTGCCAGCAGCTTCGGATCGGGGGATGAGCAGTTCTTC	CASSFGSGDEQFF
TRBD2	TRBV7-3	once	TRBJ2-3	TGTGCCAGCCGACGGGGGGGAGGGGCAGATACGCAGTATTTT	CASRRGGGADTQYF
-	TRBV6-5	-	TRBJ2-4	TGTGCCAGCAGTTGGGGCCCCTCCGGGGCCAAAAACATTCAGTACTTC	CASSWGPSGAKNIQYF
-	TRBV19	-	TRBJ1-1	TGTGCCAGCCGTAGACAGGCGACTATGAACACTGAAGCTTTCTTT	CASRRQATMNTEAFF
-	TRBV18	-	TRBJ1-4	TGTGCCAGCTCCGGGGGGCAGGATCGTGAAAAACTGTTTTTT	CASSGGQDREKLFF
TRBD2	TRBV2	once	TRBJ2-7	TGTGCCAGCAGTGTCAATATTCCGGGGACTAGGGACTACGAGCAGTACTTC	CASSVNIPGTRDYEQYF
TRBD2	TRBV7-9	-	TRBJ2-3	TGTGCCAGCAGCCCCCTTGAGGGCGGGAGGCTAAGCACAGATACGCAGTATTTT	CASSPLEGGRLSTDTQYF
TRBD2	TRBV5-1	-	TRBJ2-5	TGCGCCAGCAGCTTGGCCCCCTCTGGAGGGCCGGGACTAACGTACTTC	CASSLAPSGGPGLTYF
-	TRBV19	-	TRBJ1-2	TGTGCCAGTAGTTTCCGGGGAGGGGAAGGTCCCGGCTACACCTTC	CASSFRGGEGPGYTF
-	TRBV6-5	-	TRBJ2-7	TGTGCCAGCAGTACTACCTGGGGCACTAACGAGCAGTACTTC	CASSTTWGTNEQYF
TRBD2	TRBV28	-	TRBJ2-1	TGTGCCAGCAGCGGGACTAGCGGGATGAATGAGCAGTTCTTC	CASSGTSGMNEQFF
TRBD2	TRBV5-6	-	TRBJ2-1	TGTGCCAGCAGCACTGGACTAGAGGGGTTCTTC	CASSTGLEGFF
-	TRBV27	-	TRBJ1-6	TGTGCCAGCAGTTCTCCAGGGAGGTTGAATTCACCCCTCCACTTT	CASSSPGRLNSPLHF
-	TRBV7-2	many	TRBJ2-7	TGTGCCAGCAGCTTAGCCCCCGGCGAGCAGTACTTC	CASSLAPGEQYF
TRBD2	TRBV5-1	-	TRBJ2-1	TGCGCCAGCAGCTTGCGTCGCAGGGGAGGGACTAGCGGGAGCAATGAGCAGTTCTTC	CASSLRRRGGTSGSNEQFF
TRBD2	TRBV28	-	TRBJ2-3	TGTGCCAGCAGTTCCGGACGCGAGCGGGGGGGAATTACGCAGTATTTT	CASSSGRERGGITQYF
TRBD2	TRBV7-9	-	TRBJ2-1	TGTGCCAGCAGCTCACAGTACGGTTTAAGCGGGAGGGCCTACAATGAGCAGTTCTTC	CASSSQYGLSGRAYNEQFF
TRBD2	TRBV7-2	once	TRBJ2-1	TGTGCCAGCAGCCCGGGAGGGAGCTGGGGTGAGCAGTTCTTC	CASSPGGSWGEQFF
-	TRBV30	once	TRBJ1-5	-	CAWNLRFDQPQHF
TRBD2	TRBV28	-	TRBJ2-1	TGTGCCAGCAGCCACCTAGCGGGAGGGGTCGGTGCTGAGCAGTTCTTC	CASSHLAGGVGAEQFF
-	TRBV27	-	TRBJ1-5	TGTGCCAGCAGTTTAAAGGGGAATCAGCCCCAGCATTTT	CASSLKGNQPQHF
TRBD2	TRBV20-1	-	TRBJ2-7	TGCAGTGCTAGTAGTCTAGCGGGAGTAAGAACCTACGAGCAGTACTTC	CSASSLAGVRTYEQYF
TRBD2	TRBV7-6	-	TRBJ2-2	TGTGCCAGCAGCTTACCCCCTAGCGGGTACACCGGGGAGCTGTTTTTT	CASSLPPSGYTGELFF
TRBD2	TRBV19	-	TRBJ2-3	TGTGCCAGTAGTATCGGACTAGCGGGTTTAGATACGCAGTATTTT	CASSIGLAGLDTQYF
-	TRBV30	-	TRBJ1-4	TGTGCCTGGAGTGTACGCCAGATAACTAATGAAAAACTGTTTTTT	CAWSVRQITNEKLFF
-	TRBV3-1/TRBV3-2	-	TRBJ2-3	TGTGCCAGCAGCCAACGGGGAACAGATACGCAGTATTTT	CASSQRGTDTQYF
-	TRBV6-2/TRBV6-3	-	TRBJ1-2	TGTGCCAGCAGTTCCACGCCAGGTGTCTTCTTC	CASSSTPGVFF
-	TRBV5-1	-	TRBJ1-4	TGCGCCAGCAGCTTGGGACGGGAGGTAGAAAAACTGTTTTTT	CASSLGREVEKLFF
TRBD1	TRBV19	many	TRBJ2-7	TGTGCCAGTAGCCCGGGACAGGGGAATCTCGAGCAGTACTTC	CASSPGQGNLEQYF
-	TRBV6-2/TRBV6-3	-	TRBJ1-2	TGTGCCAGCAGTTACAAGGGGTCCAACTATGGCTACACCTTC	CASSYKGSNYGYTF
TRBD2	TRBV7-9	-	TRBJ2-3	TGTGCCAGCAGCCAACTAGCGGGAGGTACAGATACGCAGTATTTT	CASSQLAGGTDTQYF
TRBD1	TRBV27	-	TRBJ1-2	TGTGCCAGCACTCCAGGGGGCGCGAACTATGGCTACACCTTC	CASTPGGANYGYTF
-	TRBV19	-	TRBJ2-7	TGTGCCAGCGCAGGAGGCGGTCTCTCCTACGAGCAGTACTTC	CASAGGGLSYEQYF
-	TRBV24-1	-	TRBJ2-3	TGTGCCACCGGGGAGTCCTTCACAGATACGCAGTATTTT	CATGESFTDTQYF
TRBD2	TRBV7-2	-	TRBJ2-7	TGTGCCAGCAGCTACCGGACGAAGCGGGAGGGCCCCCGGCAGTACTTC	CASSYRTKREGPRQYF
-	TRBV4-2	-	TRBJ1-1	TGTGCCAGCAGCCGATCGGCAGGGGTTCATACTGAAGCTTTCTTT	CASSRSAGVHTEAFF